These 9 T cell receptor beta chains originate from one sample sequenced in a study of shared T cell receptors in the human thymus. Sequencing was performed with immunoSEQ multiplex PCR; in TCRdb, only in-frame clones are kept and a portion is missing. This table holds 550,000 to 800,000 clones, 80% to 90% found once. The sample also formed part of further work on human thymus T cells.

The sample taken for sequencing was thymocytes. The receptors derive from a girl under three years old with a congenital heart defect.

V usage is TRBV5-1 and J usage is TRBJ1-5; D is unresolved. Germline lookup yields CDR1 SGHRS and CDR2 YFSETQ. The CDR3 consists of 14 residues. V was trimmed by 0 bases and J by 7 bases, leaving 11 bases between them. This chain's CDR3 is CASSLGGTGQPQHF. The CDR3 DNA sequence: TGCGCCAGCAGCTTGGGCGGTACGGGGCAGCCCCAGCATTTT.

This rearrangement joins TRBV27 to TRBJ2-6, with TRBD1 matching over 7 bases. Germline CDR1 is MNHEY and CDR2 is SMNVEV (reference sequence). The CDR3 is made up of 14 amino acids. V dropped 8 bases and J dropped 0; count of bases not matched to a gene: 1. CDR3 nucleotide sequence: TGTGCCAGCTACAGGGGCTCTGGGGCCAACGTCCTGACTTTC. It specifies CASYRGSGANVLTF.

The chain carries TRBV6-1 and TRBJ1-1; TRBD1 is a possible D gene (5 bases). The ends were cut back, 6 bases at V and 1 base at J, with 12 bases in the middle. CDR1 MNHNS and CDR2 SASEGT come from the germline V gene. The CDR3 runs to 14 residues. DNA of the CDR3: TGTGCCAGCAGGGGGGGATATAGGAACACTGAAGCTTTCTTT. Translated, it gives CASRGGYRNTEAFF.

The chain employs TRBV5-1 and TRBJ1-2; 8 bases match TRBD1. The germline V gene has CDR1 SGHRS and CDR2 YFSETQ. After removal of 1 base from V and 1 base from J, the junction contained 6 bases not matched to a gene. The CDR3 consists of 16 residues. The CDR3 nucleotides are TGCGCCAGCAGCTTGTTCGGACAGGGTAGTAACTATGGCTACACCTTC. This gives the protein CASSLFGQGSNYGYTF.

J is TRBJ1-2 and V is TRBV4-1, with TRBD1 matching over 7 bases. The CDR3 is made up of 16 amino acids. The V gene's germline CDR1 is MGHRA and CDR2 YSYEKL. V gave up 4 bases and J gave up 2 bases; unmatched junction bases: 10. The CDR3 nucleotides read TGCGCCAGCAGCCCAGTGAACAGGGGAATCAACTATGGCTACACCTTC. Its translation: CASSPVNRGINYGYTF.

The V and J genes are TRBV27 and TRBJ1-3, with unresolved D. V was trimmed by 0 bases and J by 4 bases, leaving 7 bases between them. This CDR3 contains 14 residues. Germline V gene lookup returns CDR1 MNHEY and CDR2 SMNVEV (reference sequence). The CDR3 sequence: CASSLSALGNTIYF. In DNA, the CDR3 is TGTGCCAGCAGTTTATCCGCGTTAGGAAACACCATATATTTT.

V is TRBV14 and J is TRBJ2-2; D gene uncertain. This CDR3 region has 16 residues. The V and J ends lost 3 bases and 2 bases respectively, with 13 bases between them. CDR1 and CDR2 from the germline V gene are SGHDN and FVKESK. The CDR3 sequence is CASSHRSIVNTGELFF. CDR3 DNA: TGTGCCAGCAGCCACCGAAGTATAGTCAACACCGGGGAGCTGTTTTTT.

Remarks on this clone: The junction departs from the called germline gene at one end, perhaps through a read error. V is TRBV10-3 and J is TRBJ1-2, with D maybe TRBD1 (6 bases). The germline CDR1 and CDR2 sequences are ENHRY and SYGVKD. The CDR3 length is 15 residues. The CDR3 nucleotides read TGTGCCATCAGTGGATGGACAGACCCTAACTATGGCTGCACCTTC. Translation gives CAISGWTDPNYGCTF.

The chain is built from TRBV30 and TRBJ1-1, with 11 bases that match TRBD1. This CDR3 has 14 residues. With 3 bases clipped from V and 4 bases from J, the junction kept 4 bases outside the gene matches. CDR1 and CDR2 (germline): GTSNPN, SVGIG (reference sequence). CDR3 region: CAWSGGQGGTEAFF. Written as DNA, the CDR3 is TGTGCCTGGAGCGGGGGACAGGGGGGCACTGAAGCTTTCTTT. Full variable domain (remainder filled in from reference TRBV30 and TRBJ1-1): SQTIHQWPATLVQPVGSPLSLECTVEGTSNPNLYWYRQAAGRGLQLLFYSVGIGQISSEVPQNLSASRPQDRQFILSSKKLLLSDSGFYLCAWSGGQGGTEAFFGQGTRLTVV.